The present T cell receptor (beta chain) was sequenced within a study of blood T cells in healthy people across ages. A sample-barcoded 5' primer and a J-beta primer mix were used in a second PCR of about 6 to 12 cycles. Unique molecular identifiers of 12 random nucleotides labeled each cDNA. TCRdb fed the 5' RACE reads into MiXCR, producing one record per CDR3 protein. The table has around 790,000 distinct CDR3 sequences, more than 40% seen once. Germline CDR1 reads DFQATT; CDR2 reads SNEGSKA (reference sequence). V lost 4 bases, J lost 0 bases, and 9 bases lay in between. This CDR3 contains 13 residues. Donation came from healthy Caucasian individuals in Russia who were aged about 6 to 95.

The chain is built from TRBV20-1 and TRBJ1-1; D might be TRBD1 (5 bases). Sequenced sample: blood. The TCR sequence derives from a man aged 55-75 years in good health. CDR3 region: CSAKRGVNTEAFF. For the CDR3, the DNA is TGCAGTGCTAAGAGGGGAGTGAACACTGAAGCTTTCTTT.